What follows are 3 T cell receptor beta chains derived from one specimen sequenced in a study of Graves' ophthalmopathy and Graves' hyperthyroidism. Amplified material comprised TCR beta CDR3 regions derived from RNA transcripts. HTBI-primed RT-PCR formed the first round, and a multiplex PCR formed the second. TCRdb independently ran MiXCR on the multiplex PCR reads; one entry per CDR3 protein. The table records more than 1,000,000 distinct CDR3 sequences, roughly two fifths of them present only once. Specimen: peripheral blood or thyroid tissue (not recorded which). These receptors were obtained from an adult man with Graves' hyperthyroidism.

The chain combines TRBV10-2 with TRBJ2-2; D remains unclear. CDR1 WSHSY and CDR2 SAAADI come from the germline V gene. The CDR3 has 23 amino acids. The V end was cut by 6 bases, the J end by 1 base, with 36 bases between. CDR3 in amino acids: CASSRYYPVFGSAPKLNTGELFF. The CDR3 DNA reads TGCGCCAGCAGCCGCTACTATCCGGTGTTTGGCTCAGCCCCCAAACTGAACACCGGGGAGCTGTTTTTT.

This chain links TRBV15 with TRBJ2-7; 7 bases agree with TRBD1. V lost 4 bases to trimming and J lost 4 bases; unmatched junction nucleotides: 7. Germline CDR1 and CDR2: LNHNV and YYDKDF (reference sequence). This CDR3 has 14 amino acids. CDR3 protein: CATSKGDRGYEQYF. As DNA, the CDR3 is TGTGCCACCAGCAAAGGGGACAGAGGGTACGAGCAGTACTTC. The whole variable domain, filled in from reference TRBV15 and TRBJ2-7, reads DAMVIQNPRYQVTQFGKPVTLSCSQTLNHNVMYWYQQKSSQAPKLLFHYYDKDFNNEADTPDNFQSRRPNTSFCFLDIRSPGLGDTAMYLCATSKGDRGYEQYFGPGTRLTVT.

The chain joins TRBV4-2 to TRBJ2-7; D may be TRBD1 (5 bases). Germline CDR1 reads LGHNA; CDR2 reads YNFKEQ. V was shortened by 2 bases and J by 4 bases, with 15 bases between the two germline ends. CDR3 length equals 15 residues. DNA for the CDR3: TGTGCCAGCAGCCAACAGGGCTCCTCGAGGTACGAGCAGTACTTC. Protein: CASSQQGSSRYEQYF.